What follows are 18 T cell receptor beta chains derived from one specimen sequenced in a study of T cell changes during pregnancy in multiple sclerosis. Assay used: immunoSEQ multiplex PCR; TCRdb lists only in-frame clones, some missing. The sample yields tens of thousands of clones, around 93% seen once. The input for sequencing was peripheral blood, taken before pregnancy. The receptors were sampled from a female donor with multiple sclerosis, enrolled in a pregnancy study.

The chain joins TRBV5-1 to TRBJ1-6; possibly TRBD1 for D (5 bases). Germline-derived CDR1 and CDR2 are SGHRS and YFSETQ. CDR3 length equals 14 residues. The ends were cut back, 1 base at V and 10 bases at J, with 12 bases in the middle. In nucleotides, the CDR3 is TGCGCCAGCAGCTTGTCGGGGGAGAGGTCACCCCTCCACTTT. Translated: CASSLSGERSPLHF.

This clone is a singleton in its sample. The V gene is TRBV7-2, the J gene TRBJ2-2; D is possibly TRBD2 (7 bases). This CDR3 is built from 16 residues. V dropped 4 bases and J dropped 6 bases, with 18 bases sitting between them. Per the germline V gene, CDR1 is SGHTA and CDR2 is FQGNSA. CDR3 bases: TGTGCCAGCAGCTACCGTCCGCTAGGGGGGGCCGGGGAGCTGTTTTTT. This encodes CASSYRPLGGAGELFF.

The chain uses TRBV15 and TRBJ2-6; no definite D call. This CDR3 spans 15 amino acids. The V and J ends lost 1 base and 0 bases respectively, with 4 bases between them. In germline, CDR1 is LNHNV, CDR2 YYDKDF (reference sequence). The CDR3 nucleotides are TGTGCCACCAGCAGAGTGAGCTCTGGGGCCAACGTCCTGACTTTC. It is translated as CATSRVSSGANVLTF. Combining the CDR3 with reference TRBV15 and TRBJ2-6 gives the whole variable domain DAMVIQNPRYQVTQFGKPVTLSCSQTLNHNVMYWYQQKSSQAPKLLFHYYDKDFNNEADTPDNFQSRRPNTSFCFLDIRSPGLGDTAMYLCATSRVSSGANVLTFGAGSRLTVL.

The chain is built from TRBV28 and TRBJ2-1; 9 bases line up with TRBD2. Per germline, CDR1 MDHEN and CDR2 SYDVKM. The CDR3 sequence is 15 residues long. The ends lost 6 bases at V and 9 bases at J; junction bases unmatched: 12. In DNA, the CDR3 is TGTGCCAGCAGCCCCGGTAGTAGCGGGAGTATTGAGCAGTTCTTC. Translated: CASSPGSSGSIEQFF.

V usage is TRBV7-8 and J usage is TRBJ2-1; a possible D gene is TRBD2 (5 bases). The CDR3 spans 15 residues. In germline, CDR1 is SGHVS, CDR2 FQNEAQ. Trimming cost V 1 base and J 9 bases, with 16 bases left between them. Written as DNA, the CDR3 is TGTGCCAGCAGCTTAGGGGCAACGGGGAGTTCTGAGCAGTTCTTC. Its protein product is CASSLGATGSSEQFF.

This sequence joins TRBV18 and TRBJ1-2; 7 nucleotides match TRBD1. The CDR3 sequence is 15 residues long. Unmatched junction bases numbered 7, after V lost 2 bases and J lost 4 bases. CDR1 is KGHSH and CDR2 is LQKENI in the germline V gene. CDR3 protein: CASSPGDSPSYGYTF. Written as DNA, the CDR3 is TGTGCCAGCTCACCAGGGGACAGCCCCTCCTATGGCTACACCTTC.

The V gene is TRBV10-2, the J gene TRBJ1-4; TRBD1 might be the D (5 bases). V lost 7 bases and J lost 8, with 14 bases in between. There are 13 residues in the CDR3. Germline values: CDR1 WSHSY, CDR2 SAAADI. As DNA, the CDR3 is TGCGCCAGCACCCAGGTTGGGGGGGAAAAACTGTTTTTT. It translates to CASTQVGGEKLFF.

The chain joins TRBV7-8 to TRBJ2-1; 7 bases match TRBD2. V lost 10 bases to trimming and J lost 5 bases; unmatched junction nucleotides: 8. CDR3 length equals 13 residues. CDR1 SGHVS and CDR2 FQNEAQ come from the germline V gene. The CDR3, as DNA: TGTGCCACCAGGCTGGGGGGGAACAATGAGCAGTTCTTC. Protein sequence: CATRLGGNNEQFF. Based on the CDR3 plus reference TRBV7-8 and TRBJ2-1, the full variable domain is GAGVSQSPRYKVAKRGQDVALRCDPISGHVSLFWYQQALGQGPEFLTYFQNEAQLDKSGLPSDRFFAERPEGSVSTLKIQRTQQEDSAVYLCATRLGGNNEQFFGPGTRLTVL.

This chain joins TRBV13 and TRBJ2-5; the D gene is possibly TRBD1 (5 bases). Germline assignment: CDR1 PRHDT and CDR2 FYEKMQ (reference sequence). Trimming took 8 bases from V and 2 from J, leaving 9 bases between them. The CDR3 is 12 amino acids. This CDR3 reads CASGAGQETQYF. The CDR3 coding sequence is TGTGCCAGCGGGGCCGGTCAAGAGACCCAGTACTTC.

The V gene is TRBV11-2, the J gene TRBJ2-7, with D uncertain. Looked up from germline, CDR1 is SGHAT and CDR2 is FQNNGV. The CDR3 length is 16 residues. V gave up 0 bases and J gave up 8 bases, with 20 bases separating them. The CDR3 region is CASSLELSSPIEKQYF. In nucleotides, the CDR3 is TGTGCCAGCAGCTTAGAACTGTCGTCGCCGATAGAGAAGCAGTACTTC. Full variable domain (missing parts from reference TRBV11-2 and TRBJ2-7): EAGVAQSPRYKIIEKRQSVAFWCNPISGHATLYWYQQILGQGPKLLIQFQNNGVVDDSQLPKDRFSAERLKGVDSTLKIQPAKLEDSAVYLCASSLELSSPIEKQYFGPGTRLTVT.

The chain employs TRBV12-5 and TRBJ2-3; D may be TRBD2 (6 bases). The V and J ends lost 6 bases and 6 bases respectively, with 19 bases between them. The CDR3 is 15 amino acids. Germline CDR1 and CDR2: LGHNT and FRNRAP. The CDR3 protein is CASGPIGGPVDTQYF. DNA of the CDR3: TGTGCTAGTGGCCCTATCGGGGGTCCGGTGGATACGCAGTATTTT.

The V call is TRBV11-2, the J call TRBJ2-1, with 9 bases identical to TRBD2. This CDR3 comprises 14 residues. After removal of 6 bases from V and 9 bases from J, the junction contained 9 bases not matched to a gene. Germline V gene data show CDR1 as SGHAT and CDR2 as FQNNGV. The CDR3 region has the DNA TGTGCCAGCAGTCCGGGACTAGCTTGGTCTGAGCAGTTCTTC. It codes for CASSPGLAWSEQFF.

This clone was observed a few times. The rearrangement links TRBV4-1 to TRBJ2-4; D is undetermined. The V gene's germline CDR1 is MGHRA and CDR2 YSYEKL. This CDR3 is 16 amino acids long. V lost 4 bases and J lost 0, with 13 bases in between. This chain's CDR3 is CASSLVPGIAKNIQYF. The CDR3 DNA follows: TGCGCCAGCAGCCTCGTCCCGGGTATAGCCAAAAACATTCAGTACTTC.

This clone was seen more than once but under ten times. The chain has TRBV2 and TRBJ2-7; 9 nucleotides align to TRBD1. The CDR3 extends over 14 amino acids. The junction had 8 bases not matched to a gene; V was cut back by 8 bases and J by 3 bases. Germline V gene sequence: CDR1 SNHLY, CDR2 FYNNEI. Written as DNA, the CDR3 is TGTGCCAGCTCCAACAGGGGGCGCAACTACGAGCAGTACTTC. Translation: CASSNRGRNYEQYF.

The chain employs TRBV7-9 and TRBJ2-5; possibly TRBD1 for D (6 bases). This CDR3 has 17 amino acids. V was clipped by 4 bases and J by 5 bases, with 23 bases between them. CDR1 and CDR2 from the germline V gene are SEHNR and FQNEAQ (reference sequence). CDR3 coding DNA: TGTGCCAGCAGCTCCCTCCGGGCAGGGGCATTTTTTGAGACCCAGTACTTC. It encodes CASSSLRAGAFFETQYF.

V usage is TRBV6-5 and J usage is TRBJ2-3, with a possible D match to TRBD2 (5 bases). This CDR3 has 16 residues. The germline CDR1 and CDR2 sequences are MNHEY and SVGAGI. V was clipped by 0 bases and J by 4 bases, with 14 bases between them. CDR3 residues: CASSYSIVTGADTQYF. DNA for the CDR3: TGTGCCAGCAGTTACTCGATCGTGACCGGGGCAGATACGCAGTATTTT.

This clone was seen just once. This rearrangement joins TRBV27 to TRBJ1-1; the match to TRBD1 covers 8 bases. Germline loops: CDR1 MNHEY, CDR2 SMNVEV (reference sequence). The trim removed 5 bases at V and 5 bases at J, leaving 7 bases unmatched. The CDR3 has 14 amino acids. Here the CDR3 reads CASSPYQGATEAFF. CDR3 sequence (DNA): TGTGCCAGCAGTCCCTACCAGGGGGCTACTGAAGCTTTCTTT.

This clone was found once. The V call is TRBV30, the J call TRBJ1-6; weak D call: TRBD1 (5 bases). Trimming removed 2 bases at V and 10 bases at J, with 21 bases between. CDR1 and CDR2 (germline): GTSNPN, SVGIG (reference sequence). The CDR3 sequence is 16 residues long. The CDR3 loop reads CAWSPPLGGEYSPLHF. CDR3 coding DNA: TGTGCCTGGAGTCCTCCCCTCGGGGGGGAGTACTCACCCCTCCACTTT. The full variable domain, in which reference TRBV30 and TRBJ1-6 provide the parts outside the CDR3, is SQTIHQWPATLVQPVGSPLSLECTVEGTSNPNLYWYRQAAGRGLQLLFYSVGIGQISSEVPQNLSASRPQDRQFILSSKKLLLSDSGFYLCAWSPPLGGEYSPLHFGNGTRLTVT.